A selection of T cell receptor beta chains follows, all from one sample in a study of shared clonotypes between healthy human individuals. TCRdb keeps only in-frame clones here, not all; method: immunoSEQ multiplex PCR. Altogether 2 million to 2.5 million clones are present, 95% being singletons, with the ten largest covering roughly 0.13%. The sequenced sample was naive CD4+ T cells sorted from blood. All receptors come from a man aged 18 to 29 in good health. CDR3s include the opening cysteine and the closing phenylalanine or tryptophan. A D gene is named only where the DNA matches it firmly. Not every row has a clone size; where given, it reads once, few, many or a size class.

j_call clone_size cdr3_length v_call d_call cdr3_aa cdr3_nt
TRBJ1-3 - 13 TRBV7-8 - CASGRASGNTIYF TGTGCCAGCGGAAGAGCTTCTGGAAACACCATATATTTT
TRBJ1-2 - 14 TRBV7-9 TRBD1 CASSLGTGNYGYTF TGTGCCAGCAGCTTAGGGACAGGCAACTATGGCTACACCTTC
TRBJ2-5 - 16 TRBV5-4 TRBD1 CASSLGDSQYQETQYF TGTGCCAGCAGCTTGGGGGACAGCCAGTACCAAGAGACCCAGTACTTC
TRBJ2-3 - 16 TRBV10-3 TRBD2 CAISPRLAGDTDTQYF TGTGCCATCAGCCCCAGACTAGCGGGAGACACAGATACGCAGTATTTT
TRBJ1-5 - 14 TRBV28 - CASSIRKGRQPQHF TGTGCCAGCAGTATCCGTAAGGGTCGACAGCCCCAGCATTTT
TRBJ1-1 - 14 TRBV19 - CASRVRQAGTEAFF TGTGCCAGTCGCGTAAGGCAGGCGGGCACTGAAGCTTTCTTT
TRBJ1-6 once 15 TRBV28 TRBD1 CASSPSGQGFSPLHF TGTGCCAGCAGTCCCTCGGGACAGGGTTTTTCACCCCTCCACTTT
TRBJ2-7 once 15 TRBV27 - CASSLEGPSSYEQYF TGTGCCAGCAGTTTAGAAGGGCCGAGCTCCTACGAGCAGTACTTC
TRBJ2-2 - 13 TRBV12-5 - CASGSRPGGELFF TGTGCTAGTGGTTCGAGACCAGGCGGGGAGCTGTTTTTT
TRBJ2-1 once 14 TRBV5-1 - CASSPLESYNEQFF TGCGCCAGCAGCCCCCTCGAGAGCTACAATGAGCAGTTCTTC
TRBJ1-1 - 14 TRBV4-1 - CASSPAGVSTEAFF TGCGCCAGCAGCCCCGCAGGGGTGAGTACTGAAGCTTTCTTT
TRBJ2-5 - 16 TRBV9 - CASSVGAADLGETQYF TGTGCCAGCAGCGTAGGTGCGGCAGACCTCGGGGAGACCCAGTACTTC
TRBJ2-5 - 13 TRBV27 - CASKVQGGETQYF TGTGCCAGCAAAGTACAGGGAGGCGAGACCCAGTACTTC
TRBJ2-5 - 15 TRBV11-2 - CASSLGLTNQETQYF TGTGCCAGCAGCTTAGGACTTACGAATCAAGAGACCCAGTACTTC
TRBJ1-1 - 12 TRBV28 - CASSLGAGEAFF TGTGCCAGCAGTTTGGGGGCAGGGGAGGCTTTCTTT
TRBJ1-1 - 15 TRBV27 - CASSRDGRSGTEAFF TGTGCCAGCAGTAGGGACGGAAGGTCAGGCACTGAAGCTTTCTTT
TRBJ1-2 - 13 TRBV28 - CASSHPGANGYTF TGTGCCAGCTCCCACCCGGGGGCCAATGGCTACACCTTC
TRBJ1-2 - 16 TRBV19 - CASRDPGAMNNYGYTF TGTGCCAGTAGGGACCCCGGGGCCATGAATAACTATGGCTACACCTTC
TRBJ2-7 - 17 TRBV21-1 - CASSPKPPGQGAGQQYF TGTGCCAGCAGTCCGAAGCCACCGGGACAGGGGGCGGGCCAGCAGTACTTC
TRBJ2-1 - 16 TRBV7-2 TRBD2 CASSSQLAAAYNEQFF TGTGCCAGCAGCTCTCAACTAGCGGCGGCCTACAATGAGCAGTTCTTC
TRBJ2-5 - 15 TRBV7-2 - CASSLVRGGTETQYF TGTGCCAGCAGCTTAGTTAGGGGGGGAACGGAGACCCAGTACTTC
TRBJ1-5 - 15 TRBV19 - CASSTHGSGNQPQHF TGTGCCAGTAGTACGCATGGTTCTGGCAATCAGCCCCAGCATTTT
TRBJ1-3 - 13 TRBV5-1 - CASSSDRGNTIYF TGCGCCAGCAGCTCCGACAGGGGAAACACCATATATTTT
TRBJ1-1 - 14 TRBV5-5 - CASSLSWAYPEAFF TGTGCCAGCAGCTTGTCTTGGGCCTACCCTGAAGCTTTCTTT
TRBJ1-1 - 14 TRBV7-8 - CASSPRTGGTEAFF TGTGCCAGCAGCCCGAGGACGGGCGGGACTGAAGCTTTCTTT
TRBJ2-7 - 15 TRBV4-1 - CASSPSYAQGYEQYF TGCGCCAGCAGCCCCTCTTACGCCCAAGGTTACGAGCAGTACTTC
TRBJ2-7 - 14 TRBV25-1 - CASSESHGTYEQYF TGTGCCAGCAGTGAATCTCACGGAACCTACGAGCAGTACTTC